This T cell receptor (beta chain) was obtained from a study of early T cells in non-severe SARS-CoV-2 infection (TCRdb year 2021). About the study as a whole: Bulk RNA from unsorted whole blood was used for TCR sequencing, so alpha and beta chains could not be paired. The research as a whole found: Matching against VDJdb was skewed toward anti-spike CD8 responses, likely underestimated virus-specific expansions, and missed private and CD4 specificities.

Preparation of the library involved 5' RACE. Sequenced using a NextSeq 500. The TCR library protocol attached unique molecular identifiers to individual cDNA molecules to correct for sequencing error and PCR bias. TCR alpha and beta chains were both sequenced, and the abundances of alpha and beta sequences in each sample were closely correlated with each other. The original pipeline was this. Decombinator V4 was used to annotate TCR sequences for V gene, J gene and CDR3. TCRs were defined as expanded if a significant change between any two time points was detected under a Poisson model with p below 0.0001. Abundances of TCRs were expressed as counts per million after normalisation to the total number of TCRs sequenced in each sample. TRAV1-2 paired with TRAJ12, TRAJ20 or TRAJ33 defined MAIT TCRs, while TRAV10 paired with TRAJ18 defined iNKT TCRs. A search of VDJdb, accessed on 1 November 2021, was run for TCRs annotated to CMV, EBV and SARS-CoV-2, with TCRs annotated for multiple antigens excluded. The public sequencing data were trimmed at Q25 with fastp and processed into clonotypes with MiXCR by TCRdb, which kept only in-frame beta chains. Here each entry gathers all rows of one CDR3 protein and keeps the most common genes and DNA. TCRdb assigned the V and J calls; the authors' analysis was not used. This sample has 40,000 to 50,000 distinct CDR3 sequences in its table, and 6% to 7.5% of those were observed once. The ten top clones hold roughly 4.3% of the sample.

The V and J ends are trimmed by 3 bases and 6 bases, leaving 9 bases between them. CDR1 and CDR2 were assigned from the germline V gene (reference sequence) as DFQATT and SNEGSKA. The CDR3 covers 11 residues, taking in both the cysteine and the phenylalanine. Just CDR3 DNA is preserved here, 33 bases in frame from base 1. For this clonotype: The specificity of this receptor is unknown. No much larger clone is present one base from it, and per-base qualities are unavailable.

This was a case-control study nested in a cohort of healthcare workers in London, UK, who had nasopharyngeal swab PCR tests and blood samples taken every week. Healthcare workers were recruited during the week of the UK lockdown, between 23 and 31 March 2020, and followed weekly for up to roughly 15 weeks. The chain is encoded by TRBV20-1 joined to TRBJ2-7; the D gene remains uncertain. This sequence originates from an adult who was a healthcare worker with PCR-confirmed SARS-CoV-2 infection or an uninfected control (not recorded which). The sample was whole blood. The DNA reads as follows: TGCAGTGCTAGTCCCAGGATCGAGCAGTACTTC. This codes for CSASPRIEQYF.